A single sample gave rise to the 14 T cell receptor beta chains below, sequenced in a study of blood T cell repertoires in COVID-19. The data were produced by immunoSEQ multiplex PCR, yet TCRdb's version contains in-frame clones alone and is incomplete. This table has more than 150,000 clones, 86% appearing once. Sequencing used peripheral blood. Receptors originate from a man aged 18-30 years with acute or convalescent COVID-19.

The gene calls are TRBV5-6 and TRBJ1-1; D remains unclear. The V and J ends lost 1 base and 1 base respectively, with 11 bases between them. The CDR3 is 15 amino acids. Germline V lookup: CDR1 SGHDT, CDR2 YYEEEE. The CDR3 bases are TGTGCCAGCAGCTTGTCGGGGTCGGGGAACACTGAAGCTTTCTTT. It encodes CASSLSGSGNTEAFF.

CDR3 DNA sequence: TGTGCCAGCAGGATGTTTCCGACAGGGGTGAATGAAGCTTTCTTT. Its translation: CASRMFPTGVNEAFF. The chain employs TRBV5-4 and TRBJ1-1; 8 bases match TRBD1. The CDR3 consists of 15 residues. Trimming removed 5 bases from V and 7 bases from J; junction bases left unmatched: 13. Germline loops: CDR1 SGHNT, CDR2 YYREEE (reference sequence).

Here the CDR3 DNA reads TGCGCCAGCAGCCAAGATCCCGGGTCGAATGAGCAGTTCTTC. It codes for CASSQDPGSNEQFF. V usage is TRBV4-1 and J usage is TRBJ2-1; D gene ambiguous. The CDR3 runs to 14 residues. Trimming took 0 bases from V and 7 from J, leaving 10 bases between them. The germline CDR1 and CDR2 sequences are MGHRA and YSYEKL.

The chain joins TRBV5-4 to TRBJ2-7; 14 nucleotides match TRBD2. The CDR3 is 17 residues long. V dropped 4 bases and J dropped 2; count of bases not matched to a gene: 8. Germline assignment: CDR1 SGHNT and CDR2 YYREEE (reference sequence). The CDR3 loop reads CASSMTSGGVETYEQYF. In DNA, the CDR3 is TGTGCCAGCAGCATGACTAGCGGGGGGGTTGAAACCTACGAGCAGTACTTC. Together with reference TRBV5-4 and TRBJ2-7, the CDR3 gives the full variable domain: ETGVTQSPTHLIKTRGQQVTLRCSSQSGHNTVSWYQQALGQGPQFIFQYYREEENGRGNFPPRFSGLQFPNYSSELNVNALELDDSALYLCASSMTSGGVETYEQYFGPGTRLTVT.

The V and J genes are TRBV5-4 and TRBJ1-4; D possibly corresponds to TRBD1 (5 bases). CDR1 is SGHNT, CDR2 YYREEE, per germline (reference sequence). This CDR3 comprises 14 residues. V gave up 2 bases and J gave up 5 bases, with 10 bases separating them. The CDR3 protein is CASSLWGSNEKLFF. CDR3 in DNA: TGTGCCAGCAGCTTATGGGGCAGCAATGAAAAACTGTTTTTT.

The chain recombines TRBV27 with TRBJ1-2, with TRBD1 matching over 7 bases. The CDR3 sequence is 15 residues long. Germline CDR1 and CDR2: MNHEY and SMNVEV (reference sequence). V gave up 5 bases and J gave up 3 bases; unmatched junction bases: 9. The CDR3 here is CASSTHRDSDYGYTF. The CDR3 region has the DNA TGTGCCAGCAGTACCCACCGGGACAGCGACTATGGCTACACCTTC.

CDR3 sequence: CASRGRQANQPQHF. CDR3 bases: TGTGCCAGCAGGGGTCGACAGGCCAATCAGCCCCAGCATTTT. The chain employs TRBV2 and TRBJ1-5, with a tentative D call TRBD1 (6 bases). Germline CDR1 SNHLY, CDR2 FYNNEI. V was clipped by 6 bases and J by 3 bases, with 12 bases between them. CDR3 size: 14 residues.

V and J are TRBV5-5 and TRBJ1-5, with a weak D call TRBD1 (5 bases). Trimming shortened V by 4 bases and J by 2 bases, and 19 bases separated the two germline ends. CDR3 length equals 17 residues. Germline lookup yields CDR1 SGHKS and CDR2 YYEKEE (reference sequence). In nucleotides, the CDR3 is TGTGCCAGCAGCGACGCGGGGGTTTTACTGGGCAATCAGCCCCAGCATTTT. It codes for CASSDAGVLLGNQPQHF.

This rearrangement joins TRBV7-9 to TRBJ2-3; TRBD1 is a possible D gene (5 bases). Germline CDR1 is SEHNR and CDR2 is FQNEAQ (reference sequence). The CDR3 runs to 15 residues. The V gene lost 4 bases and the J gene lost 0 bases, with 11 bases spanning the gap. CDR3 protein: CASSSGHLSTDTQYF. In DNA form, the CDR3 reads TGTGCCAGCAGCTCCGGACATTTAAGCACAGATACGCAGTATTTT.

J is TRBJ1-1 and V is TRBV6-2 or TRBV6-3; D might be TRBD1 (5 bases). The CDR3 runs 14 residues. Germline CDR1 MNHEY, CDR2 SVGEGT. V dropped 5 bases and J dropped 8 bases, with 18 bases sitting between them. The CDR3 DNA reads TGTGCCAGCAGTACCACCGGGGGGGGACCGGAAGCTTTCTTT. It is translated as CASSTTGGGPEAFF.

This clone came up a few times. V gene TRBV6-5 combines with J gene TRBJ1-1, with 7 bases matching TRBD1. The trim removed 7 bases at V and 4 bases at J, leaving 6 bases unmatched. Germline V lookup: CDR1 MNHEY, CDR2 SVGAGI. The CDR3 is 13 residues long. As DNA, the CDR3 is TGTGCCAGCACCAGGGGGTGGACCACTGAAGCTTTCTTT. Translated: CASTRGWTTEAFF.

V gene TRBV19 combines with J gene TRBJ2-1; 8 bases are a match to TRBD1. CDR1 LNHDA and CDR2 SQIVND come from the germline V gene (reference sequence). V shed 6 bases, J shed 5 bases, and the junction held 3 bases outside the gene matches. This CDR3 contains 13 residues. The CDR3 protein is CASSWTGNNEQFF. The CDR3 DNA reads as TGTGCCAGTAGCTGGACAGGGAACAATGAGCAGTTCTTC.

V gene TRBV6-5 combines with J gene TRBJ1-4; D is perhaps TRBD1 (6 bases). This CDR3 has 15 amino acids. Trimming took 6 bases from V and 5 from J, leaving 16 bases between them. The germline gives CDR1 MNHEY, CDR2 SVGAGI. The CDR3: CASRSGGAGNEKLFF. CDR3 nucleotide sequence: TGTGCCAGCAGGAGCGGGGGCGCAGGGAATGAAAAACTGTTTTTT.

The CDR3 nucleotides are TGTGCCAGCAGTCTACGGACAGGGGGCGTTTCACCCCTCCACTTT. Translated, it gives CASSLRTGGVSPLHF. The V gene is TRBV6-6, the J gene TRBJ1-6; 11 nucleotides match TRBD1. V was pared by 5 bases and J by 9 bases, with 6 bases of the junction left unmatched. Germline CDR1 is MNHNY and CDR2 is SVGAGI (reference sequence). This CDR3 region has 15 residues.